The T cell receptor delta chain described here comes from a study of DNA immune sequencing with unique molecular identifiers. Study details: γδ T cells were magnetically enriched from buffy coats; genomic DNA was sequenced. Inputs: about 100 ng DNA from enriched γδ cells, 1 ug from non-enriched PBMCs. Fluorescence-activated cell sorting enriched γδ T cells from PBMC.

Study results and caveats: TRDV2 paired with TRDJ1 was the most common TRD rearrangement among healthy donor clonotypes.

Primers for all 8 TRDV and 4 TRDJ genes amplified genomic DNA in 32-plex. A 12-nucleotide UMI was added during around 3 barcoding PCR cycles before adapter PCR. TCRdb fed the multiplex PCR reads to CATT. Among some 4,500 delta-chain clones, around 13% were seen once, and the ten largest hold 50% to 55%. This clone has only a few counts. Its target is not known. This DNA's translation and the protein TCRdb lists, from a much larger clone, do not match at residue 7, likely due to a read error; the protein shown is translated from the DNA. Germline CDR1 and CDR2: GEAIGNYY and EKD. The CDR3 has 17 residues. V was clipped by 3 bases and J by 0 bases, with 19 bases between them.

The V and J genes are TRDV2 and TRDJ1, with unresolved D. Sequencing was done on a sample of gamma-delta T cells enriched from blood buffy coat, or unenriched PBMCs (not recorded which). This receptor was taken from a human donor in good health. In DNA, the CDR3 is TGTGCCTGTGACGCGGTGGAGGATGGCCCGTACACCGATAAACTCATCTTT. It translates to CACDAVEDGPYTDKLIF.